These 32 T cell receptor beta chains originate from one sample sequenced in a study of prognosis after radiotherapy for stage I lung cancer (dated by TCRdb to the early 2020s). The instrument was an Illumina HiSeq 3000. The TCR beta CDR3 region was amplified from genomic DNA by two rounds of multiplex PCR. In the first round of PCR, primers specific to each TRBV and TRBJ gene were used, and the primer sequences are filed in Chinese patent CN105087789A. Using fastp at Q25 and MiXCR, TCRdb reprocessed the public reads and kept productive beta chains. Duplicate CDR3 protein sequences are folded into a single record with the most common DNA and genes. The sample table shows approximately 10,000 distinct CDR3 sequences, and about a third are seen once. Clones ranked in the top ten supply roughly 50% of the sample. This specimen consisted of PBMCs, obtained before or after stereotactic body radiation therapy (not recorded which). Source of these receptors: a donor older than 45 with non-small cell lung cancer.

This clonotype was picked up many times. The chain has TRBV9 and TRBJ2-4; D may be TRBD2 (5 bases). V shed 0 bases and J shed 8 bases, with 12 bases lying between them. This CDR3 comprises 14 residues. Germline V gene lookup returns CDR1 SGDLS and CDR2 YYNGEE. CDR3 nucleotides: TGTGCCAGCAGCGTAGGGCTAGCTACGGACATTCAGTACTTC. Translating gives CASSVGLATDIQYF. Based on the CDR3 plus reference TRBV9 and TRBJ2-4, the full variable domain is DSGVTQTPKHLITATGQRVTLRCSPRSGDLSVYWYQQSLDQGLQFLIQYYNGEERAKGNILERFSAQQFPDLHSELNLSSLELGDSALYFCASSVGLATDIQYFGAGTRLSVL.

The V and J genes are TRBV4-2 and TRBJ2-7, with 8 bases lining up with TRBD2. After removal of 0 bases from V and 4 bases from J, the junction contained 11 bases not matched to a gene. Germline V CDR1 and CDR2: LGHNA, YNFKEQ. The CDR3 is 17 residues long. In nucleotides, the CDR3 is TGTGCCAGCAGCCAAGATGGGAAGCGGGAGATTCAATACGAGCAGTACTTC. As protein: CASSQDGKREIQYEQYF.

This clonotype was counted at least ten times. This sequence joins TRBV4-1 and TRBJ2-3; TRBD2 matches 8 bases. Germline V gives CDR1 MGHRA, CDR2 YSYEKL. This CDR3 region has 17 residues. Germline trimming cut 0 bases from V and 5 bases from J; bases unmatched to any gene: 10. The CDR3 coding sequence is TGCGCCAGCAGCCAAGATCTCCAACGGGCGGGGGGAGATACGCAGTATTTT. This encodes CASSQDLQRAGGDTQYF.

Worth noting for this clonotype: The likely explanation is a read error, given a far larger clone one base away. The chain links TRBV5-1 to TRBJ2-5; 10 nucleotides line up with TRBD2. The DNA matches TRBJ2-1 better at its end, which makes the J call doubtful. Per germline, CDR1 SGHRS and CDR2 YFSETQ. This CDR3 is built from 13 residues. The CDR3 nucleotides read TGCCCCAGCAGCCTGGGACTAGCGAATGAGCAGTTCTTC. Residues: CPSSLGLANEQFF.

In its sample, this clonotype was seen many times. The rearrangement joins TRBV14 to TRBJ1-4, with no clear D. The CDR3 sequence is 16 residues long. The ends were cut back, 4 bases at V and 4 bases at J, with 16 bases in the middle. In germline, CDR1 is SGHDN, CDR2 FVKESK. The CDR3 here is CASSPGVRQINEKLFF. The CDR3 DNA is TGTGCCAGCAGCCCGGGCGTGAGGCAGATTAATGAAAAACTGTTTTTT. The complete variable domain, with remaining parts taken from reference TRBV14 and TRBJ1-4, reads EAGVTQFPSHSVIEKGQTVTLRCDPISGHDNLYWYRRVMGKEIKFLLHFVKESKQDESGMPNNRFLAERTGGTYSTLKVQPAELEDSGVYFCASSPGVRQINEKLFFGSGTQLSVL.

This chain uses TRBV6-9 with TRBJ1-2; D gene uncertain. Trimming took 4 bases from V and 8 from J, leaving 14 bases between them. Germline V gene sequence: CDR1 MNHGY, CDR2 SVAAGI. The CDR3 extends over 13 amino acids. The CDR3 is CASSCLPWRGYTF. DNA for the CDR3: TGTGCCAGCAGTTGTCTACCCTGGAGAGGCTACACCTTC.

CDR3 nucleotide sequence: TGTACCAGCAGCCACACCAAGGACAGCGTC. This codes for CTSSHTKDSV. The chain couples TRBV7-3 to TRBJ2-7; D perhaps matches TRBD1 (6 bases). This CDR3 is built from 10 residues. The germline gives CDR1 SGHTA, CDR2 FQGTGA.

Only a few counts were recorded for this clonotype. The CDR3 spells CASSLTGDYNEQFF. The CDR3, as DNA: TGTGCCAGCAGCTTGACAGGGGACTACAATGAGCAGTTCTTC. This chain joins TRBV7-3 and TRBJ2-1; 8 bases align to TRBD1. The germline gives CDR1 SGHTA, CDR2 FQGTGA. The CDR3 sequence is 14 residues long. Trimming took 3 bases from V and 3 from J; bases not matched to a gene: 1.

The chain has TRBV28 and TRBJ2-7, with D uncertain. Looked up from germline, CDR1 is MDHEN and CDR2 is SYDVKM. The length of the CDR3 is 12 residues. Trimming took off 6 bases at V and 0 bases at J, with 6 bases between the two ends. CDR3 nucleotide sequence: TGTGCCAGCAGGAGGAGCTCCTACGAGCAGTACTTC. This encodes CASRRSSYEQYF.

This clonotype was seen a few times. With only one base between it and a far larger clone, this is likely a read error. V is TRBV2 and J is TRBJ2-7, with 7 nucleotides matching TRBD2. The V gene end was trimmed by 0 bases and the J gene end by 7 bases; junction bases not matched to a gene: 12. The CDR3 contains 16 residues. Germline lookup yields CDR1 SNHLY and CDR2 FYNNEI. The CDR3 is CASSEAHGGFYNEQYF. The CDR3 nucleotides are TGTGCCAGCAGTGAAGCGCACGGGGGGTTTTACAATGAGCAGTACTTC.

In this sample, this clonotype turned up many times. V gene TRBV19 combines with J gene TRBJ2-7; D might be TRBD1 (6 bases). Trimming cost V 2 bases and J 0 bases, with 8 bases left between them. Germline CDR1 reads LNHDA; CDR2 reads SQIVND (reference sequence). This CDR3 contains 14 residues. Here the CDR3 DNA reads TGTGCCAGTAGTATAACAGGGAGCTCCTACGAGCAGTACTTC. Its translation is CASSITGSSYEQYF.

This clonotype was seen ten or more times. This chain links TRBV12-3 or TRBV12-4 with TRBJ1-4, with 7 nucleotides matching TRBD1. V shed 5 bases, J shed 8 bases, and the junction held 8 bases outside the gene matches. CDR3 length equals 14 residues. This chain's CDR3 is CASSPRQGGEKLFF. In DNA form, the CDR3 reads TGTGCCAGCAGTCCTCGACAGGGAGGGGAAAAACTGTTTTTT.

This clonotype was seen ten or more times. This chain links TRBV28 with TRBJ1-2; D ambiguous. V lost 8 bases and J 0 bases, leaving 7 bases between the germline ends. Germline CDR1 reads MDHEN; CDR2 reads SYDVKM. The CDR3 consists of 12 residues. DNA for the CDR3: TGTGCCAGCCGCACGTCTAACTATGGCTACACCTTC. This sequence encodes CASRTSNYGYTF.

The table lists this clonotype with many counts. V gene TRBV12-3 or TRBV12-4 combines with J gene TRBJ2-2; D may be TRBD2 (6 bases). CDR3 length: 14 residues. Trimming left V 6 bases short and J 4 bases short, with 12 bases between. The CDR3 nucleotides are TGTGCCAGCAGACCCGGGACTCGCACCGGGGAGCTGTTTTTT. It encodes CASRPGTRTGELFF.

The table lists this clonotype with many counts. The rearrangement joins TRBV12-5 to TRBJ2-3, with no clear D. CDR3 length: 13 amino acids. V was trimmed by 1 base and J by 4 bases, leaving 6 bases between them. Germline V gene lookup returns CDR1 LGHNT and CDR2 FRNRAP. The chain's CDR3 is CASGLAAADTQYF. DNA of the CDR3: TGTGCTAGTGGTTTGGCGGCGGCAGATACGCAGTATTTT.

This clonotype is medium-sized by share. This chain uses TRBV12-3 or TRBV12-4 with TRBJ2-1, with 9 nucleotides matching TRBD2. The CDR3 is made up of 19 amino acids. Trimming at V came to 3 bases and at J to 6 bases, leaving 18 bases not matched to a gene. DNA for the CDR3: TGTGCCAGCAGTTTGTCGGTGCGGGGGGGCGGGATTAAGAGCAATGAGCAGTTCTTC. Its protein product is CASSLSVRGGGIKSNEQFF.

Only a few counts were recorded for this clonotype. The CDR3 nucleotides read TGTGCCAGCGGGATAGGGGGGGGCCAAGAGACCCAGTACTTC. Protein sequence: CASGIGGGQETQYF. The chain is built from TRBV6-1 and TRBJ2-5; TRBD2 might be the D (7 bases). CDR1 is MNHNS, CDR2 SASEGT, per germline. The CDR3 has 14 residues. With 8 bases removed from V and 1 base from J, the gap between germline ends came to 14 bases.

This clonotype turned up a few times. This may stem from a read error, because a much larger clone lies one nucleotide away. The chain employs TRBV6-2 or TRBV6-3 and TRBJ1-2; 8 nucleotides line up with TRBD1. Germline V gene sequence: CDR1 MNHEY, CDR2 SVGEGT. This CDR3 region has 15 residues. The CDR3 sequence: CASSYSNRGNCGYTF. DNA for the CDR3: TGTGCCAGCAGTTACTCCAACAGGGGGAACTGTGGCTACACCTTC.

This clonotype was seen repeatedly, ten times or more. The chain is built from TRBV28 and TRBJ2-2, with D unresolved. The CDR3 extends over 13 amino acids. Per the germline V gene, CDR1 is MDHEN and CDR2 is SYDVKM. V gave up 6 bases and J gave up 5 bases, with 10 bases separating them. CDR3: CASRAGRTGELFF. The DNA for the CDR3 is TGTGCCAGCAGAGCCGGCAGGACCGGGGAGCTGTTTTTT.

The rearrangement joins TRBV28 to TRBJ2-7; D tentatively fits TRBD1 or TRBD2 (5 bases each). CDR1 is MDHEN, CDR2 SYDVKM, per germline. CDR3 length: 15 amino acids. V lost 5 bases and J lost 2, with 16 bases in between. CDR3 protein: CASSQPGAATYEQYF. As DNA, the CDR3 is TGTGCCAGCAGTCAACCCGGGGCAGCTACCTACGAGCAGTACTTC.

This clonotype was detected many times. The chain uses TRBV6-1 and TRBJ1-3; possibly TRBD1 for D (5 bases). The CDR3 has 15 amino acids. V was trimmed by 6 bases and J by 3 bases, leaving 15 bases between them. The germline CDR1 and CDR2 sequences are MNHNS and SASEGT. The CDR3 sequence: CASRDAVGLGNTIYF. The CDR3, as DNA: TGTGCCAGCAGGGATGCTGTGGGGCTTGGAAACACCATATATTTT.

This clonotype was detected many times. The rearrangement joins TRBV13 to TRBJ1-2, with a weak D call TRBD1 (5 bases). This CDR3 has 16 residues. Germline lookup yields CDR1 PRHDT and CDR2 FYEKMQ (reference sequence). The V and J ends lost 5 bases and 2 bases respectively, with 18 bases between them. The CDR3 region has the DNA TGTGCCAGCAGCCAAAAAGACATGGGGGTGAACTATGGCTACACCTTC. Translating it yields CASSQKDMGVNYGYTF.

This clonotype was picked up many times. The J gene is TRBJ2-7, the V gene TRBV6-5; weak D call: TRBD1 (5 bases). Germline V gives CDR1 MNHEY, CDR2 SVGAGI. V dropped 2 bases and J dropped 3 bases, with 8 bases sitting between them. This CDR3 comprises 13 residues. The CDR3 sequence: CASSYADSYEQYF. The CDR3 bases are TGTGCCAGCAGTTACGCAGACAGCTACGAGCAGTACTTC.

This clonotype is judged medium-sized. Mismatch with germline at one junction end may stem from a read error. The J gene is TRBJ2-1, the V gene TRBV12-3 or TRBV12-4; D remains ambiguous. CDR3 size: 12 residues. The CDR3 region has the DNA TGTGCCAGCACTTTAGTTGGCAATGAGCAGTTCTTC. Its protein is CASTLVGNEQFF.

V and J are TRBV6-1 and TRBJ2-5, with TRBD2 matching over 10 bases. CDR1 and CDR2 from the germline V gene are MNHNS and SASEGT. J lost 5 bases, V lost 6 bases, and 18 bases had no gene match. The CDR3 runs to 18 residues. The CDR3 nucleotides read TGTGCCAGCAGCCCGGTGGCTAGCGGGAGTTATTGGGTTGAGACCCAGTACTTC. It translates to CASSPVASGSYWVETQYF.

The V and J genes are TRBV6-9 and TRBJ2-6; no firm D call. V was pared by 3 bases and J by 0 bases, with 12 bases between. Germline CDR1 reads MNHGY; CDR2 reads SVAAGI. The CDR3 loop spans 17 amino acids. CDR3 sequence (DNA): TGTGCCAGCAGTTACACCCTACAAAGCTCTGGGGCCAACGTCCTGACTTTC. It yields the protein CASSYTLQSSGANVLTF.

This clonotype is medium-sized by share. This chain joins TRBV4-1 and TRBJ1-6; tentatively, D is TRBD1 (5 bases). This CDR3 is built from 14 residues. V gave up 1 base and J gave up 10 bases, with 11 bases separating them. Germline CDR1 reads MGHRA; CDR2 reads YSYEKL. In DNA, the CDR3 is TGCGCCAGCAGCCAAGCTGACAGAGGCTCACCCCTCCACTTT. It yields the protein CASSQADRGSPLHF.

This clonotype was detected ten times or more. V usage is TRBV20-1 and J usage is TRBJ2-1, with no clear D. Germline V gene lookup returns CDR1 DFQATT and CDR2 SNEGSKA (reference sequence). There are 11 residues in the CDR3. Trimming cost V 7 bases and J 9 bases, with 13 bases left between them. Here the CDR3 DNA reads TGCAGTGTGGCCCCGGCGGTTGAGCAGTTCTTC. It codes for CSVAPAVEQFF.

The V gene is TRBV7-6, the J gene TRBJ2-5; 8 bases line up with TRBD2. The V gene end was trimmed by 1 base and the J gene end by 5 bases; junction bases not matched to a gene: 6. Germline V gives CDR1 SGHVS, CDR2 FNYEAQ. The CDR3 has 15 residues. The CDR3 DNA is TGTGCCAGCAGCTTAGAGGTAGCGGGGCATGAGACCCAGTACTTC. This translates into CASSLEVAGHETQYF.

The CDR3 DNA sequence: TGTGCCAGCAGTTCCGTACTAGCGGGAGCCGAGGGGTACGAGCAGTACTTC. Protein product: CASSSVLAGAEGYEQYF. The rearrangement links TRBV6-2 or TRBV6-3 to TRBJ2-7; TRBD2 aligns across 11 bases. The V gene end was trimmed by 4 bases and the J gene end by 4 bases; junction bases not matched to a gene: 12. Germline CDR1 and CDR2: MNHEY and SVGEGT. The CDR3 runs to 17 residues.

This chain joins TRBV6-4 and TRBJ2-1; no firm D call. Per the germline V gene, CDR1 is MRHNA and CDR2 is SNTAGT. The CDR3 is made up of 13 amino acids. Trimming removed 4 bases at V and 5 bases at J, with 9 bases between. The CDR3 region has the DNA TGTGCCAGCAGTGTTGCTGCAAACAATGAGCAGTTCTTC. Its translation is CASSVAANNEQFF.

The rearrangement joins TRBV5-1 to TRBJ2-2; 7 bases line up with TRBD1. The CDR3 consists of 18 residues. With 1 base clipped from V and 3 bases from J, the junction kept 12 bases outside the gene matches. Per the germline V gene, CDR1 is SGHRS and CDR2 is YFSETQ. The CDR3 loop is CASSLRTNRGLYTGELFF. CDR3 sequence (DNA): TGCGCCAGCAGCTTGAGGACGAACAGGGGCCTTTACACCGGGGAGCTGTTTTTT.